This T cell receptor (beta chain) was retrieved from a study of T cell changes during pregnancy in multiple sclerosis. Measured with immunoSEQ multiplex PCR; TCRdb has only the in-frame clones, and not every one. The data show under 70,000 clones, roughly nine tenths seen once. In germline, CDR1 is SGHNT, CDR2 YYREEE (reference sequence). The CDR3 runs 16 residues. The V gene end was trimmed by 2 bases and the J gene end by 0 bases; junction bases not matched to a gene: 6. The sequenced sample was peripheral blood, obtained after pregnancy. V usage is TRBV5-4 and J usage is TRBJ1-2; 8 bases map to TRBD1. The clonotype comes from a female donor in good health, enrolled as a control in a pregnancy study. CDR3 nucleotides: TGTGCCAGCAGCTTAGCAGGGGGCGAAGCTAACTATGGCTACACCTTC. Its protein is CASSLAGGEANYGYTF.